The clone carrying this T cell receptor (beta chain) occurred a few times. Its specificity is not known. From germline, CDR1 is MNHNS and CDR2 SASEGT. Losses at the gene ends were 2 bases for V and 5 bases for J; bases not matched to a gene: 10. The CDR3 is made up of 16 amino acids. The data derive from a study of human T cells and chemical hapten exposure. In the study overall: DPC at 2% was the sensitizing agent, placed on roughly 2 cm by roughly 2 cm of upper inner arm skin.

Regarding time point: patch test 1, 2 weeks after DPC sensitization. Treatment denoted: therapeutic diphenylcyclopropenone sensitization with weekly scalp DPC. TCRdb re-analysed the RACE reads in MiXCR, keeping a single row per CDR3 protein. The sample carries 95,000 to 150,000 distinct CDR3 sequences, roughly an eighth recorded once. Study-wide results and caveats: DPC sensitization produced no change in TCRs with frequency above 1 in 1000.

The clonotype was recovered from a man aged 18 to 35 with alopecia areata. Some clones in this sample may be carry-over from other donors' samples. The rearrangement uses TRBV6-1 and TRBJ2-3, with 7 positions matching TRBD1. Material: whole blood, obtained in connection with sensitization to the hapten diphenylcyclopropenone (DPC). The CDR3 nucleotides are TGTGCCAGCAGTGAATTCAGCCAGGGGGTCGAAGATACGCAGTATTTT. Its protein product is CASSEFSQGVEDTQYF.